The clone carrying this TCR beta chain was seen at least ten times. The data derive from a study of CD8+CD57+ T cells in acquired aplastic anemia. The template for TCR beta VDJ and CDR3 sequence profiling was genomic DNA. TCRdb reprocessed the reads via MiXCR and lists one record per CDR3 protein. The sample has hundreds of thousands of distinct CDR3 sequences; under 50% are singletons. Patients picked for sequencing had shown CD8+CD57+ cell expansion detected by flow cytometry. Germline V gives CDR1 DFQATT, CDR2 SNEGSKA (reference sequence). The V and J ends lost 1 base and 4 bases respectively, with 11 bases between them. The CDR3 runs 14 residues.

Sequenced input: sorted CD4+, CD8+, or CD8+CD57+ T cells (not recorded which) from PBMCs. V gene TRBV20-1 combines with J gene TRBJ2-1, with D possibly matching TRBD1 (6 bases). This receptor was identified in a human donor with aplastic anemia. The CDR3 nucleotides read TGCAGTGCTAGAGCGGGTACAGGGTACAATGAGCAGTTCTTC. Translated: CSARAGTGYNEQFF.